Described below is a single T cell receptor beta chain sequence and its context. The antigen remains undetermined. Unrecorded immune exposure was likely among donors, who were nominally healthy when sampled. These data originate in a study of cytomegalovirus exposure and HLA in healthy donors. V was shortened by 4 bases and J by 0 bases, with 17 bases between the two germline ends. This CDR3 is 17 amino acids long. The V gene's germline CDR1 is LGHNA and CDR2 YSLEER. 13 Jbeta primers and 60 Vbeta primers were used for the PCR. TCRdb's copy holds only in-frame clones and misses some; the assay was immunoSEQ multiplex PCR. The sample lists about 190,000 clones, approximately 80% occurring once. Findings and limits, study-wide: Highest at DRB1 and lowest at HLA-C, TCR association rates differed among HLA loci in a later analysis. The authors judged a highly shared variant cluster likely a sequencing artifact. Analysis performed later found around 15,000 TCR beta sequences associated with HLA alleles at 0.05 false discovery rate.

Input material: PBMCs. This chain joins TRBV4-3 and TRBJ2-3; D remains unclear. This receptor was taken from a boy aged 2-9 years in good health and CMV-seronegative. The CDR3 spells CASSLSIALRSTDTQYF. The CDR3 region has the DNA TGCGCCAGCAGCCTCAGCATAGCCCTTCGTAGCACAGATACGCAGTATTTT.